This entry describes one T cell receptor (beta chain). This sample was included in a study of Ad26.COV2.S vaccination and SARS-CoV-2 variants. Study background: Donor allocation was to the COV1001 Ad26.COV2.S trial arm.

V dropped 3 bases and J dropped 3; count of bases not matched to a gene: 3. The CDR3 is made up of 15 amino acids. Germline assignment: CDR1 SGHRS and CDR2 YFSETQ. The treatment: 19 received Ad26.COV2.S at low or high dose, single or two shots; a few received placebo; per-sample allocation not given. Sampling was performed 63 days after the first vaccine or placebo injection. The data were produced by immunoSEQ multiplex PCR, yet TCRdb's version contains in-frame clones alone and is incomplete. The table records over 400,000 clones, about 90% of them present only once. The sample here was peripheral blood, taken in a trial of Ad26.COV2.S vaccine versus placebo. The receptor was derived from a person between 18 and 65 years old who received the Ad26.COV2.S COVID-19 vaccine or a placebo. The chain recombines TRBV5-1 with TRBJ2-1; 10 bases agree with TRBD2. CDR3 in DNA: TGCGCCAGCAGCTGGACTAGCGGCATCTACAATGAGCAGTTCTTC. This encodes CASSWTSGIYNEQFF. The complete variable domain, with remaining parts taken from reference TRBV5-1 and TRBJ2-1, reads KAGVTQTPRYLIKTRGQQVTLSCSPISGHRSVSWYQQTPGQGLQFLFEYFSETQRNKGNFPGRFSGRQFSNSRSEMNVSTLELGDSALYLCASSWTSGIYNEQFFGPGTRLTVL.